Given below is one T cell receptor (beta chain) in context. What it recognizes is unknown. Isolation yielded PBMCs, at least 6 million per sample, in every case. The CDR3 runs 14 residues. V lost 2 bases to trimming and J lost 0 bases, with 6 bases between them. Germline CDR1 SGDLS, CDR2 YYNGEE. Alongside a J-beta primer mix, a sample-barcoded 5' primer served in a second PCR lasting about 6 to 11 cycles. TCRdb reprocessed the 5' RACE reads with MiXCR, giving one entry per CDR3 protein. The table shows approximately 940,000 distinct CDR3 sequences, with about 48% occurring only once. The data derive from a study of blood T cells in healthy people across ages. Study-wide findings and caveats: When set beside aged donors, long-lived donors presented more naive CD4+ cells and higher diversity. Diversity of TCR beta per million T cells declined in a roughly linear way with age.

The source material was blood. V gene TRBV9 combines with J gene TRBJ1-3; D ambiguous. The source is a man under 40 in good health. For the CDR3, the DNA is TGTGCCAGCAGCGTGCGGCCCTCTGGAAACACCATATATTTT. Residues: CASSVRPSGNTIYF. The full variable domain, completed using reference TRBV9 and TRBJ1-3, is DSGVTQTPKHLITATGQRVTLRCSPRSGDLSVYWYQQSLDQGLQFLIQYYNGEERAKGNILERFSAQQFPDLHSELNLSSLELGDSALYFCASSVRPSGNTIYFGEGSWLTVV.